Listed here are 8 T cell receptor beta chains from one sample, sequenced in a study of cytomegalovirus exposure and HLA in healthy donors. PCR used 60 Vbeta primers and 13 Jbeta primers. Sequencing was performed with immunoSEQ multiplex PCR; in TCRdb, only in-frame clones are kept and a portion is missing. The sample includes fewer than 150,000 clones, under 85% of them seen just once. Sequencing input: PBMCs. These receptors all come from a woman aged 50 to 60 in good health and CMV-seropositive.

This clone was counted a few times. The genes are TRBV4-2 and TRBJ1-1, with D hard to call. Trimming shortened V by 0 bases and J by 0 bases, and 11 bases separated the two germline ends. CDR1 is LGHNA and CDR2 is YNFKEQ in the germline V gene. The CDR3 is 16 amino acids. CDR3 coding DNA: TGTGCCAGCAGCCAAGATGGAGGGCCGGTGAACACTGAAGCTTTCTTT. It translates to CASSQDGGPVNTEAFF.

This chain links TRBV10-3 with TRBJ2-7; 8 bases fit TRBD2. The CDR3 is made up of 13 amino acids. V was pared by 7 bases and J by 2 bases, with 4 bases of the junction left unmatched. Germline V lookup: CDR1 ENHRY, CDR2 SYGVKD. CDR3 protein: CAITGGEAYEQYF. CDR3 coding DNA: TGTGCCATCACCGGGGGGGAGGCCTACGAGCAGTACTTC.

The chain couples TRBV6-5 to TRBJ1-3, with 8 nucleotides matching TRBD1. The CDR3 extends over 16 amino acids. Trimming cost V 2 bases and J 3 bases; bases outside gene matches: 6. CDR1 MNHEY and CDR2 SVGAGI come from the germline V gene. CDR3 nucleotide sequence: TGTGCCAGCAGTTACGGCACCGGGACAGGTGGAAACACCATATATTTT. It translates to CASSYGTGTGGNTIYF.

The J gene is TRBJ2-1, the V gene TRBV4-2, with 10 bases matching TRBD2. V was pared by 0 bases and J by 9 bases, with 8 bases of the junction left unmatched. The CDR3 has 16 amino acids. CDR1 is LGHNA, CDR2 YNFKEQ, per germline. DNA of the CDR3: TGTGCCAGCAGCCAAGATTGGCTAGCGGGGGAAAGTGAGCAGTTCTTC. As protein: CASSQDWLAGESEQFF.

This rearrangement joins TRBV5-1 to TRBJ2-2; 7 positions agree with TRBD1. Germline V gene lookup returns CDR1 SGHRS and CDR2 YFSETQ. The length of the CDR3 is 17 residues. V shed 2 bases and J 3 bases; nucleotides not matched to a gene: 10. CDR3 sequence: CASSFGPETGDTGELFF. The CDR3 DNA reads as TGCGCCAGCAGCTTTGGCCCCGAAACAGGGGACACCGGGGAGCTGTTTTTT.

J is TRBJ2-7 and V is TRBV5-6; TRBD1 might be the D (6 bases). There are 16 residues in the CDR3. Between the trimmed V and J ends, which lost 3 bases and 0 bases, there was a span of 16 bases. Germline assignment: CDR1 SGHDT and CDR2 YYEEEE. The CDR3 region is CASSSSGTSPSYEQYF. Here the CDR3 DNA reads TGTGCCAGCAGCTCCTCCGGGACATCCCCCTCCTACGAGCAGTACTTC.

The chain uses TRBV7-2 and TRBJ1-6, with 7 bases matching TRBD1. Germline V lookup: CDR1 SGHTA, CDR2 FQGNSA. This CDR3 comprises 18 residues. J lost 1 base, V lost 4 bases, and 10 bases had no gene match. The CDR3, as DNA: TGTGCCAGCAGCTCGCGCACTAACAGGGGTTCCTATAATTCACCCCTCCACTTT. It translates to CASSSRTNRGSYNSPLHF. Using reference TRBV7-2 and TRBJ1-6 for the parts outside the CDR3, the full variable domain is GAGVSQSPSNKVTEKGKDVELRCDPISGHTALYWYRQSLGQGLEFLIYFQGNSAPDKSGLPSDRFSAERTGGSVSTLTIQRTQQEDSAVYLCASSSRTNRGSYNSPLHFGNGTRLTVT.

This clone was picked up one time. This sequence joins TRBV9 and TRBJ1-5; weak D call: TRBD1 (5 bases). The V end was cut by 3 bases, the J end by 5 bases, with 12 bases between. The CDR3 sequence is 14 residues long. The germline CDR1 and CDR2 sequences are SGDLS and YYNGEE. In DNA, the CDR3 is TGTGCCAGCAGCGCGACAGCTGGTGATCAGCCCCAGCATTTT. This sequence encodes CASSATAGDQPQHF. The variable domain in full, with the rest retrieved from reference TRBV9 and TRBJ1-5, is DSGVTQTPKHLITATGQRVTLRCSPRSGDLSVYWYQQSLDQGLQFLIQYYNGEERAKGNILERFSAQQFPDLHSELNLSSLELGDSALYFCASSATAGDQPQHFGDGTRLSIL.